Presented here are 14 T cell receptor beta chains from one specimen sequenced in a study of blood T cell repertoires in COVID-19 (dated by TCRdb to 2020 to 2021). Libraries were built with the immunoSEQ multiplex PCR assay. In its TCRdb copy, this immuneACCESS table keeps in-frame sequences only and misses some clones. Where compared with another copy, unresolved V genes explain less than half of these, and the others have no known cause. The sample table contains 130,000 to 150,000 clones; only one count was recorded for approximately 90% of them. Approximately 4% of the sample belongs to the ten largest clones. The specimen was peripheral blood. Receptors were obtained from a woman in her thirties or forties with acute or convalescent COVID-19.

This chain joins TRBV5-6 and TRBJ1-5, with TRBD1 matching over 9 bases. This CDR3 has 17 residues. The V gene end was trimmed by 4 bases and the J gene end by 2 bases; junction bases not matched to a gene: 10. Germline CDR1 SGHDT, CDR2 YYEEEE. CDR3: CASSATGGANGNQPQHF. CDR3 sequence (DNA): TGTGCCAGCAGCGCTACAGGGGGCGCGAATGGCAATCAGCCCCAGCATTTT.

This clone was counted between two and nine times. The rearrangement links TRBV28 to TRBJ2-7, with D possibly being TRBD1 (6 bases). Germline CDR1 is MDHEN and CDR2 is SYDVKM. The germline V and J ends were trimmed by 6 bases and 2 bases, with 14 bases remaining between them. CDR3 length: 14 amino acids. In DNA, the CDR3 is TGTGCCAGCAGACTCCGGGACACACCCTACGAGCAGTACTTC. Its translation: CASRLRDTPYEQYF.

V gene TRBV15 combines with J gene TRBJ1-1; weak D call: TRBD1 (5 bases). Germline assignment: CDR1 LNHNV and CDR2 YYDKDF (reference sequence). The V end was cut by 6 bases, the J end by 9 bases, with 17 bases between. CDR3 length: 13 residues. CDR3 region: CATSGPGVRQAFF. CDR3 in DNA: TGTGCCACCAGTGGACCGGGGGTGCGGCAAGCTTTCTTT.

This chain links TRBV10-3 with TRBJ1-1, with D possibly TRBD1 on 6 matching bases. Germline lookup yields CDR1 ENHRY and CDR2 SYGVKD. Between the trimmed V and J ends, which lost 6 bases and 5 bases, there was a span of 16 bases. This CDR3 has 14 residues. CDR3 region: CAIRSGVGRTEAFF. DNA of the CDR3: TGTGCCATCAGATCAGGGGTGGGTAGGACTGAAGCTTTCTTT.

The chain employs TRBV27 and TRBJ2-2, with D tentatively TRBD2 (5 bases). V lost 5 bases and J 6 bases, leaving 10 bases between the germline ends. This CDR3 contains 13 residues. Per the germline V gene, CDR1 is MNHEY and CDR2 is SMNVEV (reference sequence). The CDR3 region is CASSGLASGELFF. In DNA, the CDR3 is TGTGCCAGCAGTGGCCTAGCCTCCGGGGAGCTGTTTTTT.

J is TRBJ1-2 and V is TRBV6-5; a weak D match, TRBD1 (5 bases). The V end was cut by 0 bases, the J end by 5 bases, with 13 bases between. This CDR3 is 15 amino acids long. The germline gives CDR1 MNHEY, CDR2 SVGAGI. CDR3 sequence reads: CASSYSGEGAYGYTF. The DNA for the CDR3 is TGTGCCAGCAGTTACTCGGGGGAGGGAGCTTATGGCTACACCTTC.

This chain connects TRBV7-3 to TRBJ1-1; TRBD1 is a possible D gene (6 bases). Trimming took 1 base from V and 3 from J, leaving 12 bases between them. This CDR3 region has 15 residues. The germline CDR1 and CDR2 sequences are SGHTA and FQGTGA. CDR3 sequence: CASSLRAGVDTEAFF. CDR3 sequence (DNA): TGTGCCAGCAGCTTAAGGGCAGGGGTGGACACTGAAGCTTTCTTT.

The chain uses TRBV9 and TRBJ2-1; TRBD2 is a possible D gene (5 bases). From germline, CDR1 is SGDLS and CDR2 YYNGEE. Trimming took off 0 bases at V and 5 bases at J, with 6 bases between the two ends. CDR3 length: 13 residues. The CDR3 here is CASSVAGNNEQFF. CDR3 bases: TGTGCCAGCAGCGTAGCGGGAAACAATGAGCAGTTCTTC.

This rearrangement joins TRBV7-7 to TRBJ1-4, with TRBD1 identical over 7 bases. The CDR3 is 15 amino acids. Germline CDR1 is SSHAT and CDR2 is FNYEAQ (reference sequence). With V trimmed by 2 bases and J by 3 bases, 3 bases remained unmatched. The CDR3 loop reads CASSLLQGANEKLFF. The CDR3 nucleotides read TGTGCCAGCAGCTTACTCCAGGGGGCTAATGAAAAACTGTTTTTT.

The rearrangement links TRBV29-1 to TRBJ1-3, with 8 bases aligning to TRBD1. Germline V gives CDR1 SQVTM, CDR2 ANQGSEA. The CDR3 spans 13 residues. Trimming took 6 bases from V and 2 from J; bases not matched to a gene: 3. The CDR3 bases are TGCAGCGTGATGGGACAGGCTGGAAACACCATATATTTT. This encodes CSVMGQAGNTIYF.

The V gene is TRBV6-2 or TRBV6-3, the J gene TRBJ1-5; perhaps TRBD1 as D (6 bases). With 5 bases removed from V and 5 bases from J, the gap between germline ends came to 19 bases. The germline V gene encodes CDR1 MNHEY and CDR2 SVGEGT. The CDR3 contains 16 residues. The CDR3 loop reads CASSTTGSVMDQPQHF. CDR3 DNA sequence: TGTGCCAGCAGTACAACAGGGTCAGTTATGGATCAGCCCCAGCATTTT.

The chain has TRBV20-1 and TRBJ1-1; perhaps TRBD1 as D (5 bases). Germline V gives CDR1 DFQATT, CDR2 SNEGSKA (reference sequence). The CDR3 covers 16 residues. V was trimmed by 3 bases and J by 1 base, leaving 18 bases between them. The CDR3 coding sequence is TGCAGTGCTAGTCCAGGCTATCAGGGTTGGAACACTGAAGCTTTCTTT. Amino acids: CSASPGYQGWNTEAFF.

On this clone: The same CDR3 can be traced to other DNA sequences in this sample. The J gene is TRBJ2-1, the V gene TRBV27, with TRBD2 matching 7 bases. The ends lost 5 bases at V and 5 bases at J; junction bases unmatched: 6. Germline CDR1 and CDR2: MNHEY and SMNVEV (reference sequence). The CDR3 length is 14 residues. CDR3 in DNA: TGTGCCAGCAGTCCCGGGACTACACACAATGAGCAGTTCTTC. Translated: CASSPGTTHNEQFF.

J is TRBJ2-7 and V is TRBV19; the D gene is possibly TRBD2 (5 bases). This CDR3 region has 15 residues. Germline V CDR1 and CDR2: LNHDA, SQIVND (reference sequence). The V end lost 3 bases, the J end lost 2 bases, and 14 bases lay between the germline ends. The CDR3 loop reads CASSIRRRGTYEQYF. The CDR3 DNA follows: TGTGCCAGTAGTATCCGGCGGCGAGGGACCTACGAGCAGTACTTC.